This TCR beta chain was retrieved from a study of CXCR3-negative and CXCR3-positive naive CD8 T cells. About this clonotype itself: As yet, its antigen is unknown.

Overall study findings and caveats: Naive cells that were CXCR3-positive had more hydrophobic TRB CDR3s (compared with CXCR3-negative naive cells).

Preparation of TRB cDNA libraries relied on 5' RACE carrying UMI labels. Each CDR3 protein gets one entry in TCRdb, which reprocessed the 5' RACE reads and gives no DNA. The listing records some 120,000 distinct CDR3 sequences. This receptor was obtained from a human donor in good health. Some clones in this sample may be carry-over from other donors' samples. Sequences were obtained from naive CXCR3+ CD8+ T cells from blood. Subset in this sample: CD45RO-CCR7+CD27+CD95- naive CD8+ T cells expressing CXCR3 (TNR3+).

The CDR3 here is CAISDRGNNTQYF. The rearrangement joins TRBV10-3 to TRBJ2-3; TCRdb's D call, TRBD1, is unchecked because there is no DNA. The CDR3 consists of 13 residues. Germline lookup yields CDR1 ENHRY and CDR2 SYGVKD.